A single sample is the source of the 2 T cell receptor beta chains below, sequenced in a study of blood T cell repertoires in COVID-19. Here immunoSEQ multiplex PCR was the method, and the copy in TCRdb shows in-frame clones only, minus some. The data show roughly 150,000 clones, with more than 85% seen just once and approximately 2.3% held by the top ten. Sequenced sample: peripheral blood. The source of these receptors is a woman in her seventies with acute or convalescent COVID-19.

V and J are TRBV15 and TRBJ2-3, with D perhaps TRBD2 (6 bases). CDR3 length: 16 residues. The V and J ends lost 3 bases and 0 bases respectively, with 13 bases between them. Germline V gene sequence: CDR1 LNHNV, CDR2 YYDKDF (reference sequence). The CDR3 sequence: CATSRPGLLSTDTQYF. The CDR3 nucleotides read TGTGCCACCAGCAGGCCGGGACTCCTAAGCACAGATACGCAGTATTTT.

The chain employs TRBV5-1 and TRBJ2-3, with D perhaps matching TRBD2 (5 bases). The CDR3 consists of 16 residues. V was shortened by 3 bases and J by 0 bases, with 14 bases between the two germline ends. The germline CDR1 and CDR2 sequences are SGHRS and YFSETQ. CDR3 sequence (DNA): TGCGCCAGCAGCTCGGAGGCGAGTTCGAGCACAGATACGCAGTATTTT. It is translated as CASSSEASSSTDTQYF.